A selection of T cell receptor beta chains follows, all from one sample in a study of shared clonotypes between healthy human individuals. Repertoires were generated with immunoSEQ multiplex PCR, while TCRdb's copy carries only in-frame clones and drops some. Among 950,000 to 1,100,000 clones, more than 75% were seen once, and the ten largest hold roughly 0.61%. The specimen was memory CD4+ T cells from PBMCs. These receptors all stem from a man aged 18 to 35 in good health. Some clones in this sample may be carry-over from other donors' samples. The CDR3 runs from the conserved cysteine through the conserved F or W. A D gene is named only where the DNA matches it firmly. The size field is filled for only some rows; it gives once, few, many or a size class.

D	length	size	J	V	CDR3	DNA
NA	15	few	TRBJ2-2	TRBV28	CASRMGDKNTGELFF	TGTGCCAGCAGAATGGGGGACAAGAACACCGGGGAGCTGTTTTTT
TRBD2	18	NA	TRBJ2-2	TRBV19	CASSAGLAGGRFPGELFF	TGTGCCAGTAGTGCGGGACTAGCGGGAGGCCGGTTTCCCGGGGAGCTGTTTTTT
NA	14	NA	TRBJ2-3	TRBV5-6	CASSLDPREDTQYF	TGTGCCAGCAGCTTGGATCCTAGGGAAGATACGCAGTATTTT
NA	13	NA	TRBJ1-3	TRBV5-1	CASSEGAGNTIYF	TGCGCCAGCAGCGAAGGGGCTGGAAACACCATATATTTT
TRBD1	16	NA	TRBJ1-3	TRBV9	CASSARTGLSGNTIYF	TGTGCCAGCAGCGCCCGGACAGGGCTCTCTGGAAACACCATATATTTT
NA	14	NA	TRBJ1-2	TRBV5-1	CASSTGEDFGGYTF	TGCGCCAGCAGTACCGGGGAAGACTTTGGCGGCTACACCTTC
NA	15	once	TRBJ2-1	TRBV28	CASSLPPRGYNEQFF	TGTGCCAGCAGTTTACCTCCTCGTGGTTACAATGAGCAGTTCTTC
NA	13	NA	TRBJ1-2	TRBV28	CASSGGAGDGYTF	TGTGCCAGCAGTGGAGGAGCCGGGGATGGCTACACCTTC
TRBD2	14	NA	TRBJ2-1	TRBV14	CASSRSPRSSGKFF	TGTGCCAGCAGCCGTTCCCCCCGGTCTAGCGGAAAGTTCTTC
NA	14	NA	TRBJ1-2	TRBV5-1	CASSFGAGDYGYTF	TGCGCCAGCAGCTTTGGGGCTGGAGACTATGGCTACACCTTC
NA	12	NA	TRBJ2-3	TRBV2	CASSDRGDTQYF	TGTGCCAGCAGTGATCGGGGAGATACGCAGTATTTT
TRBD2	16	once	TRBJ2-1	TRBV28	CASRAGSGGTYNEQFF	TGTGCCAGCAGAGCCGGAAGCGGGGGGACCTACAATGAGCAGTTCTTC
NA	13	NA	TRBJ2-6	TRBV28	CASSLVSDNVLTF	TGTGCCAGCAGTTTAGTATCCGACAACGTCCTGACTTTC
NA	15	once	TRBJ2-2	TRBV28	CASSLWGRNTGELFF	TGTGCCAGCAGTTTGTGGGGGAGGAACACCGGGGAGCTGTTTTTT
NA	11	NA	TRBJ2-5	TRBV30	CAWSEEETQYF	TGTGCCTGGAGTGAAGAAGAGACCCAGTACTTC
NA	17	NA	TRBJ1-2	TRBV15	CATSRDFGSLERGGYTF	TGTGCCACCAGCAGGGATTTCGGGTCACTCGAGAGAGGTGGCTACACCTTC
NA	12	once	TRBJ2-5	TRBV29-1	CSVLQVQETQYF	TGCAGCGTCCTTCAGGTCCAAGAGACCCAGTACTTC
NA	15	NA	TRBJ2-1	TRBV4-1	CASSQDAGVYNEQFF	TGCGCCAGCAGCCAAGATGCAGGGGTCTACAATGAGCAGTTCTTC
TRBD1	16	NA	TRBJ1-4	TRBV11-1	CASSLEPTGAGEKLFF	TGTGCCAGCAGCTTGGAACCTACAGGGGCGGGGGAAAAACTGTTTTTT
NA	15	NA	TRBJ2-7	TRBV6-1	CASSGQLGSENEQYF	TGTGCCAGCAGCGGACAGTTAGGTTCGGAGAACGAGCAGTACTTC
TRBD2	15	NA	TRBJ2-5	TRBV29-1	CSVGEGQFISPTQYF	TGCAGCGTGGGGGAGGGCCAGTTTATCTCCCCGACCCAGTACTTC
TRBD1	13	NA	TRBJ1-1	TRBV5-1	CASSPRQGAYAFF	TGCGCCAGCAGCCCGAGACAGGGGGCTTACGCTTTCTTT
NA	14	once	TRBJ2-6	TRBV2	CASRGGSGANVLTF	TGTGCCAGCCGCGGAGGATCTGGGGCCAACGTCCTGACTTTC
NA	17	NA	TRBJ2-7	TRBV27	CASSFKGVSASPYEQYF	TGTGCCAGCAGTTTTAAAGGGGTGAGCGCTAGTCCCTACGAGCAGTACTTC
TRBD2	15	once	TRBJ2-7	TRBV29-1	CSVFGLAGNSYEQYF	TGCAGCGTTTTCGGACTAGCGGGGAACTCCTACGAGCAGTACTTC
NA	15	NA	TRBJ1-6	TRBV9	CASSVSPVRNSPLHF	TGTGCCAGCAGCGTAAGCCCCGTGAGAAATTCACCCCTCCACTTT
NA	13	NA	TRBJ2-1	TRBV6-5	CASSSKRVRGQFF	TGTGCCAGCAGTTCCAAGAGGGTTCGAGGGCAGTTCTTC
NA	14	NA	TRBJ2-5	TRBV6-1	CASLPVGGKETQYF	TGTGCCAGCCTCCCCGTGGGGGGAAAAGAGACCCAGTACTTC
NA	14	once	TRBJ2-3	TRBV27	CASSPPGVTDTQYF	TGTGCCAGCAGTCCCCCGGGGGTCACAGATACGCAGTATTTT
TRBD1	14	few	TRBJ2-7	TRBV10-3	CAITPGQGNYEQYF	TGTGCCATCACCCCGGGACAGGGTAACTACGAGCAGTACTTC
TRBD2	19	NA	TRBJ2-1	TRBV9	CASSVEGSGRAGSYNEQFF	TGTGCCAGCAGCGTAGAGGGTAGCGGGAGGGCCGGGTCCTACAATGAGCAGTTCTTC
TRBD1	13	NA	TRBJ1-2	TRBV11-1	CASSSQGDYGYTF	TGTGCCAGCAGCTCCCAGGGGGACTATGGCTACACCTTC
NA	14	NA	TRBJ1-1	TRBV28	CASSLWVTASEAFF	TGTGCCAGCAGTTTATGGGTAACAGCCTCTGAAGCTTTCTTT
NA	15	NA	TRBJ2-2	TRBV30	CAWSVTLAVGGELFF	TGTGCCTGGAGTGTCACCCTAGCAGTGGGCGGGGAGCTGTTTTTT
NA	15	NA	TRBJ1-1	TRBV10-3	CAISENHRLNTEAFF	TGTGCCATCAGTGAGAATCACAGATTGAACACTGAAGCTTTCTTT
TRBD1	20	NA	TRBJ2-7	TRBV6-7	CASSRGTGVAIVKVRPPKRF	TGTGCCAGCAGTAGAGGGACAGGGGTGGCAATAGTAAAGGTAAGGCCACCCAAGCGCTTC
NA	14	NA	TRBJ1-3	TRBV9	CASSVAMRGNTIYF	TGTGCCAGCAGCGTAGCCATGCGAGGAAACACCATATATTTT
NA	14	NA	TRBJ1-2	TRBV9	CASSTGDTPYGYTF	TGTGCCAGCAGCACGGGGGACACCCCCTATGGCTACACCTTC
TRBD2	13	NA	TRBJ2-7	TRBV2	CASIAGVSYEQYF	TGTGCCAGCATCGCGGGAGTCTCCTACGAGCAGTACTTC
NA	14	once	TRBJ1-2	TRBV19	CASSIVAGNYGYTF	TGTGCCAGTAGTATAGTAGCAGGGAACTATGGCTACACCTTC